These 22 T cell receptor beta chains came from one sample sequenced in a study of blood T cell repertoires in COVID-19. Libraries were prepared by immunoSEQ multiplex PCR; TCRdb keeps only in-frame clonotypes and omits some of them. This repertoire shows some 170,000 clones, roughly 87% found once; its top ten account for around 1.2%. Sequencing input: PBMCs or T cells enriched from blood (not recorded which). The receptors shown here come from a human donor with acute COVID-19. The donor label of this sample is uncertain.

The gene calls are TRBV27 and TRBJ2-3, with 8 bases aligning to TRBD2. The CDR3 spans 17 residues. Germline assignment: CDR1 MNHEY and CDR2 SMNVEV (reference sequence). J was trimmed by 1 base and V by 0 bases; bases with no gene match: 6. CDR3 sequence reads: CASSLSLGSGGTDTQYF. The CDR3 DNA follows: TGTGCCAGCAGTTTATCGCTCGGTAGCGGGGGCACAGATACGCAGTATTTT.

The CDR3 is CASSRIGGFATNEKLFF. The DNA for the CDR3 is TGCGCCAGCAGCCGAATTGGGGGGTTCGCAACTAATGAAAAACTGTTTTTT. The rearrangement uses TRBV4-1 and TRBJ1-4; D may be TRBD1 (5 bases). Trimming removed 4 bases at V and 0 bases at J, with 15 bases between. This CDR3 has 17 amino acids. Germline assignment: CDR1 MGHRA and CDR2 YSYEKL.

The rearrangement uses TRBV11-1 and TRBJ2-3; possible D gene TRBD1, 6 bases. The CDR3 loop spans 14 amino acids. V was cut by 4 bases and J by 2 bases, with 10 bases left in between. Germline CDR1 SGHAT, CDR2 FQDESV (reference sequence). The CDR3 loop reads CASSSRTATDTQYF. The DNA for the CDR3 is TGTGCCAGCAGCTCCCGGACAGCCACAGATACGCAGTATTTT.

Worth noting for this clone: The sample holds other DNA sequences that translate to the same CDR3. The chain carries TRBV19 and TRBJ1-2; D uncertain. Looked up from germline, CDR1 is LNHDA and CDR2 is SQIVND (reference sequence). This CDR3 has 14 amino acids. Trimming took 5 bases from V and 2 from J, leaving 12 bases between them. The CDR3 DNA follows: TGTGCCAGTAGTCCCCGGACGGGGAACTATGGCTACACCTTC. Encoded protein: CASSPRTGNYGYTF.

The CDR3 sequence: CASSLPGLVNTDTQYF. For the CDR3, the DNA is TGTGCCAGCAGCTTGCCGGGACTAGTGAACACAGATACGCAGTATTTT. The chain couples TRBV7-2 to TRBJ2-3, with TRBD2 matching over 8 bases. Losses at the gene ends were 3 bases for V and 2 bases for J; bases not matched to a gene: 7. CDR1 is SGHTA, CDR2 FQGNSA, per germline. This CDR3 has 16 residues.

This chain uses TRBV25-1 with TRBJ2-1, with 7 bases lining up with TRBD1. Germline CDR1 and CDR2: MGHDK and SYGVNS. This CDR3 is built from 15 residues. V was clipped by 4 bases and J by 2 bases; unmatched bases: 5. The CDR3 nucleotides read TGTGCCAGCAGTGCCCCACAGGGGCCCTACAATGAGCAGTTCTTC. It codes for CASSAPQGPYNEQFF.

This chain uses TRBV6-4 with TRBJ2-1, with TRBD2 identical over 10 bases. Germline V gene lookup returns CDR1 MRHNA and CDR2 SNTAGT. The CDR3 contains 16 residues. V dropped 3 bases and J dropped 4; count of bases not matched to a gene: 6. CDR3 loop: CASSDRSGGEYNEQFF. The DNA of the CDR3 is TGTGCCAGCAGTGATCGAAGCGGGGGGGAATACAATGAGCAGTTCTTC.

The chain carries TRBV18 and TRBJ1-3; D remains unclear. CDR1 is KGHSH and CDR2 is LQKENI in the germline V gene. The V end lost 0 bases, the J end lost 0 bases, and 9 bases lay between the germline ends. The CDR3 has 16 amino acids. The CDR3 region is CASSPPVPGSGNTIYF. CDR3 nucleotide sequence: TGTGCCAGCTCACCACCGGTTCCGGGCTCTGGAAACACCATATATTTT.

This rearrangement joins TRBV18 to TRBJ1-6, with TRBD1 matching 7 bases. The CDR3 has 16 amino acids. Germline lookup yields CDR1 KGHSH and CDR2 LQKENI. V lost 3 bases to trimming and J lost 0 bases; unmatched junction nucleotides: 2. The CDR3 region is CASSPGQSSYNSPLHF. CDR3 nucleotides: TGTGCCAGCTCACCGGGACAGAGCTCCTATAATTCACCCCTCCACTTT.

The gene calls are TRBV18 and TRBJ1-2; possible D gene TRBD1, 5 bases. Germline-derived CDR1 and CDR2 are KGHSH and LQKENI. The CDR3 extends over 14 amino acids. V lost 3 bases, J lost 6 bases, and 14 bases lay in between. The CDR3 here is CASSPLRGLDGYTF. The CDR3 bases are TGTGCCAGCTCACCCCTTCGGGGGTTAGATGGCTACACCTTC.

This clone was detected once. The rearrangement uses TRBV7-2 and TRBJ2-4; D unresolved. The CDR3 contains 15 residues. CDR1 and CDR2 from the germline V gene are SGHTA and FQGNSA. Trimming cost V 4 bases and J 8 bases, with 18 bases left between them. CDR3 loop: CASSSDEEASHIQYF. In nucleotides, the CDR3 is TGTGCCAGCAGCTCCGACGAAGAGGCCAGTCACATTCAGTACTTC. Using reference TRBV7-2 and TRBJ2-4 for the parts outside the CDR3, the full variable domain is GAGVSQSPSNKVTEKGKDVELRCDPISGHTALYWYRQSLGQGLEFLIYFQGNSAPDKSGLPSDRFSAERTGGSVSTLTIQRTQQEDSAVYLCASSSDEEASHIQYFGAGTRLSVL.

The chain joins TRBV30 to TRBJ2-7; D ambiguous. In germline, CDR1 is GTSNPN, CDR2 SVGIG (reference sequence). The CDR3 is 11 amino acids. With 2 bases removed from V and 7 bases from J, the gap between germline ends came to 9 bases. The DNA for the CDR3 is TGTGCCTGGAGTAACGAGGTTGAGCAGTACTTC. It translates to CAWSNEVEQYF.

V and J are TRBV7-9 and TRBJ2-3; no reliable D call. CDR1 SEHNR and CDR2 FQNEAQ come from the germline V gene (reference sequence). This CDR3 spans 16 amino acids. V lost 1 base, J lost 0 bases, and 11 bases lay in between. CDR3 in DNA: TGTGCCAGCAGCTTAGTCGCAGTGAGGAGCACAGATACGCAGTATTTT. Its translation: CASSLVAVRSTDTQYF.

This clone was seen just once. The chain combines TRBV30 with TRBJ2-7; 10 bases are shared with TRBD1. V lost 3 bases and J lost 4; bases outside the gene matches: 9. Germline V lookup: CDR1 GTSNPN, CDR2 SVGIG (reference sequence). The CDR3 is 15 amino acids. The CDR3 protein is CAWRRFTGQGYEQYF. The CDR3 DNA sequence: TGTGCCTGGAGGCGATTCACGGGACAGGGGTACGAGCAGTACTTC.

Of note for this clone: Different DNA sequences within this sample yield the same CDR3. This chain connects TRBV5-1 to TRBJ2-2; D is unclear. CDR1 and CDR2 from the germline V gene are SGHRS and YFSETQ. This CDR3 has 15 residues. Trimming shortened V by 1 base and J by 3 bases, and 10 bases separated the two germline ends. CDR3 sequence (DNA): TGCGCCAGCAGCTTGTCTTTGGCCGACACCGGGGAGCTGTTTTTT. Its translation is CASSLSLADTGELFF.

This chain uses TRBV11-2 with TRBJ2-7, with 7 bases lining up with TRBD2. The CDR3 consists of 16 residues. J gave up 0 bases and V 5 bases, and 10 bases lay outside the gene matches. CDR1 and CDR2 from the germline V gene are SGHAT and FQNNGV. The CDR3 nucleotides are TGTGCCAGCAGCCCAAAGGGAGCGGGGAACTCCTACGAGCAGTACTTC. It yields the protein CASSPKGAGNSYEQYF.

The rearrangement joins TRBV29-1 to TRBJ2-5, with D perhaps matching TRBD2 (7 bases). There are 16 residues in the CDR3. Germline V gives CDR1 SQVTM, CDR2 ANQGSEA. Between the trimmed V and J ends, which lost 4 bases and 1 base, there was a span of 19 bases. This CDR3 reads CSVGGGEQGSQETQYF. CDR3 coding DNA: TGCAGCGTTGGGGGAGGGGAGCAGGGGTCCCAAGAGACCCAGTACTTC.

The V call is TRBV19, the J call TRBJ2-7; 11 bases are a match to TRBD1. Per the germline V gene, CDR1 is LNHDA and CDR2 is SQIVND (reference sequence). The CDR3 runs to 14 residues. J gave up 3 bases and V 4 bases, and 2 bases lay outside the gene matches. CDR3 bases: TGTGCCAGTAGTACTGGGACAGGGGGCTACGAGCAGTACTTC. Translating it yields CASSTGTGGYEQYF.

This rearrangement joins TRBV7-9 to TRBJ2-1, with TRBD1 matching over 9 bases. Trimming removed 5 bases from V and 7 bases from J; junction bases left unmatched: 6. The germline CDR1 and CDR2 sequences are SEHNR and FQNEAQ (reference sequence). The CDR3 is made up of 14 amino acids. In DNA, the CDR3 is TGTGCCAGCAGCCCAGGGACAGGGAGGAATGAGCAGTTCTTC. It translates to CASSPGTGRNEQFF.

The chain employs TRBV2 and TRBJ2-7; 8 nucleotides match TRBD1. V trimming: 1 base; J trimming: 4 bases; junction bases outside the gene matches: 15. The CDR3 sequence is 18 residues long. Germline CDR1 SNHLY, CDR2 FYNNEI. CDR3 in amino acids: CASSEEIPGQALQYEQYF. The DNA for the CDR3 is TGTGCCAGCAGTGAAGAGATCCCGGGACAGGCCCTCCAATACGAGCAGTACTTC.

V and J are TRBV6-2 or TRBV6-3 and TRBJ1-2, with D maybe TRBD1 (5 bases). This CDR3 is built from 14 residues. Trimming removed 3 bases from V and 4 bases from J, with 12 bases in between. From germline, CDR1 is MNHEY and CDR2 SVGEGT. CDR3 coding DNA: TGTGCCAGCAGTTATTCAGGGTTGGCCTATGGCTACACCTTC. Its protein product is CASSYSGLAYGYTF.

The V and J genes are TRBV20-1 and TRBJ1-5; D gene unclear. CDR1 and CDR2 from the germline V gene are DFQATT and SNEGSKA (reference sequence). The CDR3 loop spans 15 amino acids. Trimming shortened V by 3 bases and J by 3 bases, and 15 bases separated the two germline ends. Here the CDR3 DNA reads TGCAGTGCTAGTATAGGCGGCCAGTTCAATCAGCCCCAGCATTTT. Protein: CSASIGGQFNQPQHF.